This record covers a single TCR beta chain. Its antigen is not known. The source of the sample is a study of cytotoxic CD8 clonotypes in ibrutinib-treated CLL. Study details: Partial responders approximately 25, complete 2; about 12 progressed and around 15 stayed in remission by median around 62 months. With a range of 6 to 36, the median treatment time before response samples were taken was approximately twelve months. Study-level findings and limits: Shared public clonotypes were rare, and on treatment they either got smaller or stayed the same.

Trimming left V 2 bases short and J 4 bases short, with 6 bases between. Per the germline V gene, CDR1 is MNHEY and CDR2 is SVGAGI. This CDR3 is 13 amino acids long. Frozen-stored PBMCs produced 1.5 to 2.5 micrograms of genomic DNA for TCR beta libraries. Sequenced by immunoSEQ multiplex PCR; TCRdb stores in-frame clones only, minus some. The data show approximately 30,000 clones, 45% to 60% seen once. The chain is built from TRBV6-5 and TRBJ1-5; D is ambiguous. The sample was PBMCs, taken before ibrutinib treatment. This receptor was obtained from a human donor with chronic lymphocytic leukemia. The CDR3 region is CASSYVQNQPQHF. DNA of the CDR3: TGTGCCAGCAGTTACGTCCAAAATCAGCCCCAGCATTTT.